This TCR beta chain was identified during a study of CD8 T cells in Susac syndrome. With 8 bases removed from V and 0 bases from J, the gap between germline ends came to 8 bases. The CDR3 totals 13 residues. Per germline, CDR1 MNHEY and CDR2 SVGAGI. This clonotype appeared a single time. Antigen unknown. Study-level results: The study recognized that its TCR sequencing and HLA analysis covered a relatively small number of individuals.

Reverse transcription of 0.5 to 1 ug RNA was performed with random hexamers. Amplification of TCR beta CDR3 spanned 54 Vbeta and 13 Jbeta via immunoSEQ multiplex PCR. From the immunoSEQ multiplex PCR reads, TCRdb called clonotypes with MiXCR, one entry per CDR3 protein. Here the sample spans 150,000 to 200,000 distinct CDR3 sequences, around 93% being singletons. The source is a human donor in good health. The sequenced sample consisted of CD4+ T cells from PBMCs. The V gene is TRBV6-5, the J gene TRBJ1-3, with D possibly being TRBD1 (5 bases). DNA for the CDR3: TGTGCCAGCGGGACTCGCTCTGGAAACACCATATATTTT. This translates into CASGTRSGNTIYF.